The 16 T cell receptor beta chains below come from one sample, sequenced in a study of blood T cell repertoires in COVID-19. Repertoires were generated with immunoSEQ multiplex PCR, while TCRdb's copy carries only in-frame clones and drops some. The table lists about 50,000 clones, over 80% of them singletons, with 10% to 15% in the top ten. Input material: peripheral blood. Source of these receptors: a human donor with active COVID-19. The donor label of this sample is uncertain.

CDR3 region: CASSLPPYEQYF. The CDR3 DNA follows: TGTGCCAGCAGCCTACCCCCCTACGAGCAGTACTTC. V and J are TRBV5-6 and TRBJ2-7; D is undetermined. Trimming shortened V by 4 bases and J by 2 bases, and 7 bases separated the two germline ends. Germline loops: CDR1 SGHDT, CDR2 YYEEEE. The CDR3 spans 12 residues.

The chain employs TRBV14 and TRBJ2-5; TRBD2 agrees at 10 bases. This CDR3 contains 16 residues. The V gene end was trimmed by 1 base and the J gene end by 5 bases; junction bases not matched to a gene: 7. Germline V gives CDR1 SGHDN, CDR2 FVKESK. The chain's CDR3 is CASSQGASGRIETQYF. The DNA of the CDR3 is TGTGCCAGCAGCCAAGGAGCTAGCGGGAGAATTGAGACCCAGTACTTC.

Here the CDR3 DNA reads TGTGCCAGCAGTCTGCGAGGGCCTACGGGGGAACCAGAGACCCAGTACTTC. Translated, it gives CASSLRGPTGEPETQYF. V and J are TRBV6-6 and TRBJ2-5; maybe TRBD2 (6 bases). Trimming pared 5 bases from V and 4 bases from J, leaving 23 bases between. This CDR3 contains 17 residues. CDR1 is MNHNY and CDR2 is SVGAGI in the germline V gene (reference sequence).

J is TRBJ2-1 and V is TRBV7-2, with D possibly matching TRBD2 (5 bases). With 4 bases removed from V and 8 bases from J, the gap between germline ends came to 12 bases. Germline-derived CDR1 and CDR2 are SGHTA and FQGNSA. The CDR3 loop spans 13 amino acids. The DNA of the CDR3 is TGTGCCAGCAGCTCCGGACTGGCCTATGAGCAGTTCTTC. Its protein is CASSSGLAYEQFF.

The chain carries TRBV28 and TRBJ2-6; D perhaps matches TRBD2 (5 bases). Germline CDR1 reads MDHEN; CDR2 reads SYDVKM. The CDR3 has 14 amino acids. The ends were cut back, 6 bases at V and 0 bases at J, with 6 bases in the middle. The CDR3 coding sequence is TGTGCCAGCAGGGACTTCTCTGGGGCCAACGTCCTGACTTTC. Protein sequence: CASRDFSGANVLTF.

The chain uses TRBV2 and TRBJ2-1; the match to TRBD2 covers 7 bases. Germline loops: CDR1 SNHLY, CDR2 FYNNEI. The CDR3 loop spans 15 amino acids. V lost 4 bases, J lost 1 base, and 4 bases stayed unmatched. In DNA form, the CDR3 reads TGTGCCAGCAGTGCCCCGGGGGGATCCTACAATGAGCAGTTCTTC. This sequence encodes CASSAPGGSYNEQFF.

The rearrangement links TRBV7-2 to TRBJ2-7; 10 nucleotides line up with TRBD2. Germline CDR1 and CDR2: SGHTA and FQGNSA. The CDR3 spans 14 residues. Trimming cost V 3 bases and J 2 bases; bases outside gene matches: 1. In DNA form, the CDR3 reads TGTGCCAGCAGCTTTACTAGCGGGGCCTACGAGCAGTACTTC. It specifies CASSFTSGAYEQYF. The full variable domain, completed using reference TRBV7-2 and TRBJ2-7, is GAGVSQSPSNKVTEKGKDVELRCDPISGHTALYWYRQSLGQGLEFLIYFQGNSAPDKSGLPSDRFSAERTGGSVSTLTIQRTQQEDSAVYLCASSFTSGAYEQYFGPGTRLTVT.

The V call is TRBV27, the J call TRBJ2-1, with 9 nucleotides matching TRBD1. The J segment lost 5 bases and the V segment lost 3 bases, leaving 5 bases of the junction unmatched. Germline loops: CDR1 MNHEY, CDR2 SMNVEV (reference sequence). The CDR3 contains 15 residues. The CDR3, as DNA: TGTGCCAGCAGTTTCGGACAGGGGAGAAACAATGAGCAGTTCTTC. Translation: CASSFGQGRNNEQFF.

V gene TRBV19 combines with J gene TRBJ1-5, with 9 bases identical to TRBD1. This CDR3 has 16 residues. Germline CDR1 LNHDA, CDR2 SQIVND (reference sequence). Trimming cost V 3 bases and J 6 bases; bases outside gene matches: 9. CDR3 DNA: TGTGCCAGTAGTATCCGCGGACAGGGGATGACTCAGCCCCAGCATTTT. This codes for CASSIRGQGMTQPQHF.

The chain links TRBV7-2 to TRBJ2-3; 8 bases are a match to TRBD2. V gave up 1 base and J gave up 4 bases; unmatched junction bases: 13. Germline V CDR1 and CDR2: SGHTA, FQGNSA. This CDR3 region has 18 residues. The CDR3 reads CASSLESRAGGVADTQYF. The CDR3 DNA is TGTGCCAGCAGCTTAGAGTCTCGTGCGGGAGGAGTAGCAGATACGCAGTATTTT.

The gene calls are TRBV2 and TRBJ1-2, with a tentative D call TRBD1 (6 bases). CDR1 is SNHLY and CDR2 is FYNNEI in the germline V gene. This CDR3 contains 14 residues. V lost 2 bases and J lost 2, with 9 bases in between. The CDR3 here is CASSESQGNYGYTF. The CDR3 bases are TGTGCCAGCAGTGAAAGTCAGGGGAACTATGGCTACACCTTC. The entire variable domain, with the rest obtained from reference TRBV2 and TRBJ1-2, is as follows: EPEVTQTPSHQVTQMGQEVILRCVPISNHLYFYWYRQILGQKVEFLVSFYNNEISEKSEIFDDQFSVERPDGSNFTLKIRSTKLEDSAMYFCASSESQGNYGYTFGSGTRLTVV.

The chain carries TRBV21-1 and TRBJ2-1; TRBD2 is taken as the D call from the table, unchecked against the DNA. TRBV21-1 is assigned pseudogene status. The CDR3 is 16 residues long. The CDR3 here is CASSNGTSGGPNEQFF. The DNA for the CDR3 is TGTGCCAGCAGCAACGGGACTAGCGGGGGACCCAATGAGCAGTTCTTC.

This chain connects TRBV5-1 to TRBJ1-5; 7 bases map to TRBD1. The CDR3 runs to 17 residues. Per the germline V gene, CDR1 is SGHRS and CDR2 is YFSETQ. The junction had 8 bases not matched to a gene; V was cut back by 0 bases and J by 2 bases. The CDR3 sequence is CASSLGTTGFGNQPQHF. In DNA form, the CDR3 reads TGCGCCAGCAGCTTGGGAACGACAGGGTTCGGCAATCAGCCCCAGCATTTT.

The CDR3 loop reads CASSLRRGGVGTDTQYF. The CDR3 DNA is TGTGCCAGCAGTTTGAGGCGGGGCGGGGTGGGCACAGATACGCAGTATTTT. V is TRBV27 and J is TRBJ2-3, with a weak D call TRBD2 (6 bases). Germline V gene data show CDR1 as MNHEY and CDR2 as SMNVEV (reference sequence). V was cut by 3 bases and J by 1 base, with 17 bases left in between. This CDR3 region has 17 residues.

This chain uses TRBV5-1 with TRBJ2-7, with a tentative D call TRBD2 (6 bases). The CDR3 is 14 amino acids. V was clipped by 7 bases and J by 6 bases, with 20 bases between them. Germline-derived CDR1 and CDR2 are SGHRS and YFSETQ. This CDR3 reads CASFAGIQTSEQYF. CDR3 nucleotides: TGCGCCAGCTTTGCGGGGATCCAGACTTCCGAGCAGTACTTC. The full variable domain, completed using reference TRBV5-1 and TRBJ2-7, is KAGVTQTPRYLIKTRGQQVTLSCSPISGHRSVSWYQQTPGQGLQFLFEYFSETQRNKGNFPGRFSGRQFSNSRSEMNVSTLELGDSALYLCASFAGIQTSEQYFGPGTRLTVT.

This clone occurred a few times. The chain joins TRBV3-1 (or the pseudogene TRBV3-2) to TRBJ1-1, with unresolved D. This CDR3 is 11 amino acids long. V was shortened by 3 bases and J by 7 bases, with 6 bases between the two germline ends. The germline gives CDR1 LGHDT, CDR2 YNNKEL (reference sequence). CDR3 bases: TGTGCCAGCAGCCAGCGTTTTGAAGCTTTCTTT. This translates into CASSQRFEAFF.